The 6 T cell receptor beta chains below all came from one sample that was sequenced in a study of technical replicates of blood from a handful of donors. TCRdb's copy holds only in-frame clones and misses some; the assay was immunoSEQ multiplex PCR. The sample has approximately 29,000 clones, roughly nine tenths seen once. The sequencing input was PBMCs. The receptors were sampled from a human donor in good health. Some clones in this sample may be carry-over from other donors' samples.

The gene calls are TRBV9 and TRBJ1-3; D call uncertain. The ends were cut back, 0 bases at V and 0 bases at J, with 10 bases in the middle. The CDR3 is made up of 16 amino acids. Germline loops: CDR1 SGDLS, CDR2 YYNGEE. Here the CDR3 reads CASSVGLESSGNTIYF. The CDR3 region has the DNA TGTGCCAGCAGCGTAGGTCTAGAGAGCTCTGGAAACACCATATATTTT.

The chain links TRBV5-1 to TRBJ2-2, with TRBD2 identical over 9 bases. Trimming at V came to 0 bases and at J to 1 base, leaving 1 base not matched to a gene. The CDR3 contains 16 residues. Germline CDR1 and CDR2: SGHRS and YFSETQ. As DNA, the CDR3 is TGCGCCAGCAGCTTGGTACTAGCGGGGAACACCGGGGAGCTGTTTTTT. It specifies CASSLVLAGNTGELFF.

V gene TRBV5-1 combines with J gene TRBJ2-7; 8 nucleotides align to TRBD2. Germline V gene sequence: CDR1 SGHRS, CDR2 YFSETQ. The CDR3 spans 13 residues. With 4 bases clipped from V and 5 bases from J, the junction kept 5 bases outside the gene matches. The CDR3 loop reads CASSRREANEQYF. The DNA for the CDR3 is TGCGCCAGCAGCAGGCGGGAGGCCAACGAGCAGTACTTC.

This chain links TRBV4-3 with TRBJ1-1; no clear D gene. The CDR3 extends over 16 amino acids. The V end lost 3 bases, the J end lost 1 base, and 15 bases lay between the germline ends. Germline V CDR1 and CDR2: LGHNA, YSLEER. The CDR3 protein is CASSHPKAGRNTEAFF. Here the CDR3 DNA reads TGCGCCAGCAGCCACCCAAAGGCGGGCCGGAACACTGAAGCTTTCTTT.

This rearrangement joins TRBV5-1 to TRBJ2-3; the D gene is possibly TRBD2 (6 bases). V was cut by 0 bases and J by 2 bases, with 13 bases left in between. Germline V gene data show CDR1 as SGHRS and CDR2 as YFSETQ. This CDR3 is built from 16 residues. The DNA for the CDR3 is TGCGCCAGCAGCTTGGGTGGGGCGGGGTCCACAGATACGCAGTATTTT. Translated, it gives CASSLGGAGSTDTQYF.

The chain recombines TRBV4-2 with TRBJ2-7; 11 bases align to TRBD2. The V gene end was trimmed by 2 bases and the J gene end by 6 bases; junction bases not matched to a gene: 6. Germline lookup yields CDR1 LGHNA and CDR2 YNFKEQ. The CDR3 is 15 residues long. The CDR3 sequence: CASSQPRGLAGEQYF. For the CDR3, the DNA is TGTGCCAGCAGCCAACCTCGAGGACTAGCGGGCGAGCAGTACTTC.